This TCR beta chain originates from a study of T cells after yellow fever vaccination. At the level of the study: Low-cell-number fractions underwent preparation using SMART-Seq v4 Ultra Low Input. Study findings and constraints: In FACS-sorted repertoires, abundant clonotypes from the bulk population could appear as contaminants. The secondary T-cell response peaked on day 5, not day 15, but was weaker.

This clonotype was detected only a few times. Its antigen is undetermined. A junction end diverges from the germline sequence, so it may reflect a read error. The study made its TCR cDNA through 5'RACE template switching. That step introduced a universal primer site along with UMIs. TCRdb reprocessed the 5' RACE reads via MiXCR and lists one record per CDR3 protein. Among roughly 330,000 distinct CDR3 sequences listed, around 7% were seen once. This CDR3 is 15 amino acids long. Germline CDR1 reads SGHRS; CDR2 reads YFSETQ. The sequence was collected from a man younger than 35 who received the YFV17D yellow fever vaccine. Material: PBMCs, obtained approximately 40 days after the first yellow fever vaccination. The chain has TRBV5-1 and TRBJ2-3; D is perhaps TRBD2 (6 bases). CDR3 sequence reads: CASSLAGGFRDTQYF. The DNA of the CDR3 is TGCGCCAGCAGTTTGGCTGGGGGGTTTCGAGATACGCAGTATTTT.